Listed below are T cell receptor beta chains from one sample, sequenced in a study of OX40 agonist ivuxolimab in advanced cancers. The table came from immunoSEQ multiplex PCR; TCRdb's copy has only in-frame clones and leaves some out. The sample holds 60,000 to 90,000 clones; roughly 84% are singletons and the top ten take 6.2%. The specimen was CD4+ or CD8+ T cells sorted from blood, collected in a trial of the OX40 agonist ivuxolimab. The receptors were sampled from an adult with an advanced solid tumor such as melanoma, head and neck, liver or kidney cancer. CDR3s include the opening cysteine and the closing phenylalanine or tryptophan. A D gene is named only where the DNA matches it firmly. Rows may omit the clone size; those that give it use once, few, many or a size class.

D: .; length: 15; size: once; V: TRBV5-1; J: TRBJ2-3; CDR3: CASSLEGISTDTQYF; DNA: TGCGCCAGCAGCTTGGAGGGGATTAGCACAGATACGCAGTATTTT
D: .; length: 14; size: .; V: TRBV7-3; J: TRBJ2-3; CDR3: CASSLGGNTDTQYF; DNA: TGTGCCAGCAGCTTAGGGGGCAACACAGATACGCAGTATTTT
D: .; length: 14; size: .; V: TRBV2; J: TRBJ1-5; CDR3: CASSDQSGGQPQHF; DNA: TGTGCCAGCAGTGATCAGAGTGGCGGGCAGCCCCAGCATTTT
D: .; length: 15; size: .; V: TRBV7-3; J: TRBJ2-1; CDR3: CASSSTGRADHEQFF; DNA: TGTGCCAGCAGCTCGACGGGCCGAGCGGACCATGAGCAGTTCTTC
D: .; length: 15; size: .; V: TRBV10-3; J: TRBJ2-5; CDR3: CAISESQGLSETQYF; DNA: TGTGCCATCAGTGAGTCGCAGGGGCTAAGTGAGACCCAGTACTTC
D: .; length: 14; size: .; V: TRBV6-1; J: TRBJ2-2; CDR3: CASSRGRVTGELFF; DNA: TGTGCCAGCAGTCGGGGCAGGGTTACCGGGGAGCTGTTTTTT
D: .; length: 12; size: once; V: TRBV27; J: TRBJ2-3; CDR3: CASSFRDGTQYF; DNA: TGTGCCAGCAGTTTTCGGGACGGTACGCAGTATTTT
D: TRBD1; length: 15; size: .; V: TRBV7-2; J: TRBJ2-7; CDR3: CASSAQGKGAYEQYF; DNA: TGTGCCAGCAGCGCACAGGGGAAGGGGGCCTACGAGCAGTACTTC
D: .; length: 13; size: .; V: TRBV27; J: TRBJ2-7; CDR3: CAARGPPSYEQYF; DNA: TGTGCCGCACGGGGCCCCCCCTCCTACGAGCAGTACTTC
D: .; length: 16; size: .; V: TRBV7-8; J: TRBJ2-5; CDR3: CASSFLSPQVGETQYF; DNA: TGTGCCAGCAGCTTCTTGAGTCCCCAGGTGGGGGAGACCCAGTACTTC
D: TRBD1; length: 14; size: .; V: TRBV6-1; J: TRBJ2-7; CDR3: CASIRTGGSYEQYF; DNA: TGTGCCAGCATCCGGACAGGGGGCTCCTACGAGCAGTACTTC
D: TRBD1; length: 14; size: once; V: TRBV10-1; J: TRBJ1-2; CDR3: CASSPTRTGAGYTF; DNA: TGCGCCAGCAGTCCAACCCGGACAGGGGCGGGCTACACCTTC
D: TRBD1; length: 16; size: .; V: TRBV11-3; J: TRBJ1-3; CDR3: CASSPGQSLSGNTIYF; DNA: TGTGCCAGCAGCCCGGGACAGAGTCTATCAGGAAACACCATATATTTT
D: .; length: 13; size: .; V: TRBV11-2; J: TRBJ1-1; CDR3: CASSWRMNTEAFF; DNA: TGTGCCAGCAGCTGGAGAATGAACACTGAAGCTTTCTTT
D: TRBD2; length: 16; size: few; V: TRBV11-2; J: TRBJ2-2; CDR3: CASSQLGLAGTGELFF; DNA: TGTGCCAGCAGCCAACTGGGACTAGCAGGCACCGGGGAGCTGTTTTTT
D: TRBD2; length: 19; size: .; V: TRBV7-2; J: TRBJ2-3; CDR3: CASSLAGSSGRVYTDTQYF; DNA: TGTGCCAGCAGCTTAGCGGGATCTAGCGGGAGAGTCTACACAGATACGCAGTATTTT
D: TRBD1; length: 15; size: .; V: TRBV5-4; J: TRBJ1-1; CDR3: CASSPQGTANTEAFF; DNA: TGTGCCAGCAGCCCCCAAGGGACAGCGAACACTGAAGCTTTCTTT
D: TRBD2; length: 17; size: .; V: TRBV27; J: TRBJ2-1; CDR3: CASSPTPPGLAYNEQFF; DNA: TGTGCCAGCAGTCCGACACCCCCGGGACTAGCTTACAATGAGCAGTTCTTC
D: TRBD1; length: 15; size: .; V: TRBV28; J: TRBJ1-2; CDR3: CASSRPGQANYGYTF; DNA: TGTGCCAGCAGTCGACCGGGACAGGCTAACTATGGCTACACCTTC
D: .; length: 15; size: .; V: TRBV6-1; J: TRBJ1-4; CDR3: CASSESAGVNEKLFF; DNA: TGTGCCAGCAGTGAATCCGCAGGGGTTAATGAAAAACTGTTTTTT
D: .; length: 16; size: .; V: TRBV7-2; J: TRBJ2-7; CDR3: CASSLWGGQSTYEQYF; DNA: TGTGCCAGCAGCTTATGGGGGGGGCAGTCCACCTACGAGCAGTACTTC
D: .; length: 14; size: .; V: TRBV28; J: TRBJ2-5; CDR3: CASRGPGPAETQYF; DNA: TGTGCCAGCAGGGGGCCCGGTCCGGCAGAGACCCAGTACTTC
D: .; length: 12; size: .; V: TRBV5-1; J: TRBJ2-3; CDR3: CASSARTDTQYF; DNA: TGCGCCAGCAGCGCCCGCACAGATACGCAGTATTTT
D: TRBD1; length: 14; size: .; V: TRBV2; J: TRBJ2-5; CDR3: CASSGQGIVETQYF; DNA: TGTGCCAGCAGTGGACAGGGAATTGTGGAGACCCAGTACTTC
D: .; length: 13; size: .; V: TRBV2; J: TRBJ1-5; CDR3: CASSRNGDQPQHF; DNA: TGTGCCAGCAGTAGGAACGGGGATCAGCCCCAGCATTTT
D: TRBD2; length: 14; size: .; V: TRBV5-4; J: TRBJ2-3; CDR3: CASSDGGAADTQYF; DNA: TGTGCCAGCAGCGACGGGGGGGCCGCAGATACGCAGTATTTT
D: .; length: 15; size: .; V: TRBV19; J: TRBJ2-1; CDR3: CASSIVVRGWNEQFF; DNA: TGTGCCAGTAGTATAGTGGTAAGGGGGTGGAATGAGCAGTTCTTC
D: .; length: 13; size: .; V: TRBV5-1; J: TRBJ2-4; CDR3: CASSLGAKNIQYF; DNA: TGCGCCAGCAGCTTGGGAGCCAAAAACATTCAGTACTTC
D: .; length: 14; size: .; V: TRBV28; J: TRBJ1-6; CDR3: CATTGPGNNSPLHF; DNA: TGTGCCACCACAGGTCCGGGGAATAATTCACCCCTCCACTTT
D: .; length: 13; size: .; V: TRBV6-6; J: TRBJ1-5; CDR3: CASSSGAGQPQHF; DNA: TGTGCCAGCAGTTCAGGGGCGGGTCAGCCCCAGCATTTT
D: TRBD1; length: 17; size: .; V: TRBV5-1; J: TRBJ2-6; CDR3: CASSAGQVGSGANVLTF; DNA: TGCGCCAGCAGCGCCGGACAGGTCGGGTCTGGGGCCAACGTCCTGACTTTC
D: .; length: 13; size: .; V: TRBV6-1; J: TRBJ2-7; CDR3: CASRGRATYEQYF; DNA: TGTGCCAGCAGGGGCAGGGCTACCTACGAGCAGTACTTC
D: .; length: 15; size: .; V: TRBV4-2; J: TRBJ2-3; CDR3: CASSRERAGTDTQYF; DNA: TGTGCCAGCAGCCGCGAGCGGGCTGGGACAGATACGCAGTATTTT
D: TRBD2; length: 15; size: .; V: TRBV2; J: TRBJ2-1; CDR3: CASREPSGRAVEQFF; DNA: TGTGCCAGCAGAGAACCTAGCGGGAGGGCCGTGGAGCAGTTCTTC
D: .; length: 15; size: .; V: TRBV6-5; J: TRBJ2-2; CDR3: CASNPTGADTGELFF; DNA: TGTGCCAGCAATCCAACGGGAGCGGACACCGGGGAGCTGTTTTTT
D: .; length: 16; size: .; V: TRBV2; J: TRBJ2-5; CDR3: CASSPQGGPSQETQYF; DNA: TGTGCCAGCAGTCCCCAGGGAGGACCTTCCCAAGAGACCCAGTACTTC
D: .; length: 16; size: .; V: TRBV28; J: TRBJ1-5; CDR3: CASSLRLASVDQPQHF; DNA: TGTGCCAGCAGTCTTCGATTGGCCTCAGTTGATCAGCCCCAGCATTTT
D: TRBD1; length: 16; size: .; V: TRBV5-5; J: TRBJ1-3; CDR3: CASSFGPGTGGNTIYF; DNA: TGTGCCAGCAGCTTTGGCCCCGGGACAGGGGGAAACACCATATATTTT
D: .; length: 15; size: .; V: TRBV12-5; J: TRBJ1-2; CDR3: CASGRRGAGNYGYTF; DNA: TGTGCTAGTGGAAGGAGAGGAGCAGGGAACTATGGCTACACCTTC
D: .; length: 14; size: .; V: TRBV2; J: TRBJ2-1; CDR3: CASSEQGGGNEQFF; DNA: TGTGCCAGCAGTGAACAGGGGGGTGGCAATGAGCAGTTCTTC
D: TRBD1; length: 13; size: .; V: TRBV30; J: TRBJ2-5; CDR3: CAEGQGLAETQYF; DNA: TGTGCCGAGGGACAGGGATTAGCCGAGACCCAGTACTTC
D: TRBD2; length: 18; size: .; V: TRBV5-4; J: TRBJ2-1; CDR3: CASSRTVSGGASGDEQFF; DNA: TGTGCCAGCAGCCGTACGGTGAGCGGGGGGGCCTCTGGCGATGAGCAGTTCTTC
D: TRBD2; length: 15; size: .; V: TRBV6-4; J: TRBJ2-1; CDR3: CASRGPKRGQNEQFF; DNA: TGTGCCAGCAGGGGCCCTAAGCGGGGTCAGAATGAGCAGTTCTTC